A selection of T cell receptor beta chains follows, all from one sample in a study of cytomegalovirus exposure and HLA in healthy donors. Sequencing was performed with immunoSEQ multiplex PCR; in TCRdb, only in-frame clones are kept and a portion is missing. The table has about 50,000 clones, about 77% seen once. The sequencing input was PBMCs. All receptors come from a woman between 40 and 55 years old in good health and CMV-seropositive. Both conserved end residues are part of each CDR3. Fields, in order: J gene, clone size, V gene, D gene, CDR3 protein, CDR3 DNA. The D gene is left open where the match is weak. The size field is filled for only some rows; it gives once, few, many or a size class.

TRBJ2-2,-,TRBV29-1,-,CSVGVEAGELFF,TGCAGCGTCGGGGTAGAGGCCGGGGAGCTGTTTTTT
TRBJ2-7,-,TRBV20-1,-,CSPERGGEQYF,TGCAGTCCGGAGCGCGGCGGCGAGCAGTACTTC
TRBJ2-7,once,TRBV11-2,-,CASRTDYEQYF,TGTGCCAGCAGGACAGATTACGAGCAGTACTTC
TRBJ1-1,-,TRBV6-5,-,CASSYRGAEAFF,TGTGCCAGCAGTTACCGGGGGGCTGAAGCTTTCTTT
TRBJ1-2,-,TRBV5-6,-,CASSLGALTDGYTF,TGTGCCAGCAGCTTGGGAGCCCTCACAGATGGCTACACCTTC
TRBJ1-2,-,TRBV4-1,-,CASSRSGLDYGYTF,TGCGCCAGCAGCCGTTCAGGGTTGGACTATGGCTACACCTTC
TRBJ1-1,-,TRBV5-1,TRBD1,CASSDGTGSTEAFF,TGCGCCAGCAGCGACGGGACAGGGTCCACTGAAGCTTTCTTT
TRBJ2-3,-,TRBV30,-,CAWSVQRASTDTQYF,TGTGCCTGGAGTGTCCAGCGGGCTAGCACAGATACGCAGTATTTT
TRBJ2-5,once,TRBV15,-,CATSRDRHGEETQYF,TGTGCCACCAGCAGAGATCGACATGGCGAGGAGACCCAGTACTTC
TRBJ2-5,-,TRBV7-7,-,CASSLFSGETQYF,TGTGCCAGCAGCTTGTTTTCGGGAGAGACCCAGTACTTC
TRBJ2-7,once,TRBV6-1,TRBD1,CASREEGQGHYEQYF,TGTGCCAGCAGGGAAGAAGGACAGGGGCACTACGAGCAGTACTTC